The 30 T cell receptor beta chains below were found in one sample sequenced in a study of blood T cell repertoires in COVID-19. Measured with immunoSEQ multiplex PCR; TCRdb has only the in-frame clones, and not every one. The data hold roughly 120,000 clones, with roughly 74% observed a single time. Sequencing was done on a sample of peripheral blood. These receptors came from an elderly man with COVID-19, enrolled during active disease.

The gene calls are TRBV28 and TRBJ1-3; no definite D call. Trimming took off 3 bases at V and 2 bases at J, with 5 bases between the two ends. There are 13 residues in the CDR3. The germline gives CDR1 MDHEN, CDR2 SYDVKM. CDR3 DNA sequence: TGTGCCAGCAGTTTGTCAACTGGAAACACCATATATTTT. This sequence encodes CASSLSTGNTIYF.

The chain has TRBV6-5 and TRBJ2-7, with TRBD2 matching 7 bases. CDR3 length: 12 residues. CDR1 MNHEY and CDR2 SVGAGI come from the germline V gene. Trimming at V came to 6 bases and at J to 8 bases, leaving 7 bases not matched to a gene. The CDR3 reads CASSVGGSKQYF. DNA of the CDR3: TGTGCCAGCAGCGTGGGCGGGAGCAAGCAGTACTTC.

The chain employs TRBV3-1 (or the pseudogene TRBV3-2) and TRBJ1-2, with TRBD1 as a possible D gene (6 bases). Trimming removed 3 bases from V and 4 bases from J, with 24 bases in between. The germline gives CDR1 LGHDT, CDR2 YNNKEL (reference sequence). The CDR3 spans 18 residues. Written as DNA, the CDR3 is TGTGCCAGCAGCCACGACGACGCCGGGACACCGGGCGGCTATGGCTACACCTTC. Its translation: CASSHDDAGTPGGYGYTF.

This chain links TRBV27 with TRBJ1-2; D is perhaps TRBD1 (6 bases). CDR1 MNHEY and CDR2 SMNVEV come from the germline V gene (reference sequence). V lost 4 bases to trimming and J lost 0 bases, with 12 bases between them. The CDR3 covers 15 residues. The DNA for the CDR3 is TGTGCCAGCAGTTCTAAAGGGACACCTAACTATGGCTACACCTTC. It is translated as CASSSKGTPNYGYTF.

The rearrangement joins TRBV5-4 to TRBJ2-7; 11 nucleotides align to TRBD2. V shed 0 bases and J 4 bases; nucleotides not matched to a gene: 3. The CDR3 runs 15 residues. The germline gives CDR1 SGHNT, CDR2 YYREEE (reference sequence). The DNA for the CDR3 is TGTGCCAGCAGCTTGGTTTCTAGCGGGAGGTACGAGCAGTACTTC. Protein: CASSLVSSGRYEQYF.

This clone was detected only a few times. The chain carries TRBV4-1 and TRBJ1-5; D possibly corresponds to TRBD1 (6 bases). Germline assignment: CDR1 MGHRA and CDR2 YSYEKL. The CDR3 consists of 17 residues. Trimming pared 1 base from V and 0 bases from J, leaving 13 bases between. This CDR3 reads CASSQVSGQDSNQPQHF. The CDR3 nucleotides read TGCGCCAGCAGCCAAGTTTCGGGACAAGATAGCAATCAGCCCCAGCATTTT.

This sequence joins TRBV28 and TRBJ1-1; no clear D gene. CDR1 and CDR2 (germline): MDHEN, SYDVKM. The CDR3 is 11 amino acids. The V end was cut by 6 bases, the J end by 5 bases, with 7 bases between. For the CDR3, the DNA is TGTGCCAGCAGGACCGGGACTGAAGCTTTCTTT. It translates to CASRTGTEAFF.

This rearrangement joins TRBV9 to TRBJ1-1; tentatively, D is TRBD1 (6 bases). Germline CDR1 SGDLS, CDR2 YYNGEE. Trimming took off 0 bases at V and 1 base at J, with 10 bases between the two ends. The CDR3 has 15 amino acids. The CDR3 nucleotides read TGTGCCAGCAGCGTAGCTTCCAGGGGGAACACTGAAGCTTTCTTT. As protein: CASSVASRGNTEAFF. The full variable domain, in which reference TRBV9 and TRBJ1-1 provide the parts outside the CDR3, is DSGVTQTPKHLITATGQRVTLRCSPRSGDLSVYWYQQSLDQGLQFLIQYYNGEERAKGNILERFSAQQFPDLHSELNLSSLELGDSALYFCASSVASRGNTEAFFGQGTRLTVV.

V usage is TRBV5-1 and J usage is TRBJ2-7; TRBD2 aligns across 7 bases. CDR3 length equals 14 residues. The V and J ends lost 4 bases and 6 bases, in that order; junction bases with no gene match: 10. In germline, CDR1 is SGHRS, CDR2 YFSETQ. The CDR3 region has the DNA TGCGCCAGCAGCCGGGACTACGAAACATCCGAGCAGTACTTC. It codes for CASSRDYETSEQYF.

The rearrangement uses TRBV27 and TRBJ2-5; maybe TRBD1 (6 bases). The CDR3 length is 14 residues. Trimming took 4 bases from V and 5 from J, leaving 14 bases between them. The germline V gene has CDR1 MNHEY and CDR2 SMNVEV (reference sequence). For the CDR3, the DNA is TGTGCCAGCAGTTACCAGGGGATCGGGGAGACCCAGTACTTC. It yields the protein CASSYQGIGETQYF.

The chain joins TRBV29-1 to TRBJ1-1, with D uncertain. The CDR3 covers 13 residues. V was trimmed by 4 bases and J by 2 bases, leaving 11 bases between them. Germline CDR1 SQVTM, CDR2 ANQGSEA. This CDR3 is CSVGQSINTEAFF. The CDR3 DNA is TGCAGCGTTGGACAATCAATAAACACTGAAGCTTTCTTT.

This clone has just a few counts. The rearrangement links TRBV5-1 to TRBJ2-1; the D gene is possibly TRBD2 (6 bases). From germline, CDR1 is SGHRS and CDR2 YFSETQ. The CDR3 totals 15 residues. Trimming took 2 bases from V and 0 from J, leaving 9 bases between them. The CDR3 coding sequence is TGCGCCAGCAGCTTTGACGGGAGCTCCTACAATGAGCAGTTCTTC. Translation gives CASSFDGSSYNEQFF.

The rearrangement joins TRBV28 to TRBJ1-6; D gene uncertain. Trimming pared 3 bases from V and 10 bases from J, leaving 4 bases between. CDR1 MDHEN and CDR2 SYDVKM come from the germline V gene. This CDR3 spans 11 amino acids. The DNA for the CDR3 is TGTGCCAGCAGTTTGGGCTCACCCCTCCACTTT. Translating it yields CASSLGSPLHF.

This chain uses TRBV18 with TRBJ2-7; D remains unclear. The V gene lost 5 bases and the J gene lost 4 bases, with 6 bases spanning the gap. Germline V gene data show CDR1 as KGHSH and CDR2 as LQKENI. There are 11 residues in the CDR3. This CDR3 reads CASSEEYEQYF. The CDR3 coding sequence is TGTGCCAGCTCAGAGGAATACGAGCAGTACTTC.

The chain joins TRBV3-1 (or the pseudogene TRBV3-2) to TRBJ1-2; D unresolved. Germline lookup yields CDR1 LGHDT and CDR2 YNNKEL (reference sequence). V lost 4 bases and J lost 5, with 8 bases in between. The CDR3 runs 12 residues. The DNA of the CDR3 is TGTGCCAGCAGCCGTCCCAGGTATGGCTACACCTTC. Translation: CASSRPRYGYTF.

The rearrangement uses TRBV25-1 and TRBJ2-6, with a weak D call TRBD1 (6 bases). The CDR3 totals 15 residues. V was shortened by 6 bases and J by 0 bases, with 9 bases between the two germline ends. Germline CDR1 and CDR2: MGHDK and SYGVNS. The DNA of the CDR3 is TGTGCCAGCAGACTGGACAGCTCTGGGGCCAACGTCCTGACTTTC. As protein: CASRLDSSGANVLTF.

This sequence joins TRBV6-5 and TRBJ2-7, with a weak D call TRBD1 (6 bases). Trimming took 2 bases from V and 0 from J, leaving 11 bases between them. CDR1 and CDR2 from the germline V gene are MNHEY and SVGAGI. This CDR3 has 15 amino acids. CDR3 region: CASSYPGASSYEQYF. The CDR3 nucleotides are TGTGCCAGCAGTTACCCAGGGGCGAGCTCCTACGAGCAGTACTTC.

CDR3: CASSLELAGAQGEQYF. For the CDR3, the DNA is TGCGCCAGCAGCTTGGAGTTGGCAGGTGCGCAGGGTGAGCAGTACTTC. This rearrangement joins TRBV5-1 to TRBJ2-7, with a weak D call TRBD1 (5 bases). CDR1 is SGHRS and CDR2 is YFSETQ in the germline V gene. CDR3 length: 16 residues. V was shortened by 0 bases and J by 7 bases, with 20 bases between the two germline ends.

The rearrangement links TRBV19 to TRBJ2-5; 11 bases agree with TRBD2. Germline V gives CDR1 LNHDA, CDR2 SQIVND (reference sequence). The CDR3 loop spans 19 amino acids. V was clipped by 3 bases and J by 2 bases; unmatched bases: 14. The CDR3 is CASSIQLAGEVDGQETQYF. As DNA, the CDR3 is TGTGCCAGTAGTATCCAACTAGCGGGAGAAGTTGATGGGCAAGAGACCCAGTACTTC.

The chain employs TRBV28 and TRBJ2-7, with 8 bases that match TRBD2. Trimming took 6 bases from V and 3 from J; bases not matched to a gene: 7. CDR3 length equals 14 residues. Looked up from germline, CDR1 is MDHEN and CDR2 is SYDVKM. The CDR3: CASRSGGVGYEQYF. For the CDR3, the DNA is TGTGCCAGCAGGTCCGGGGGGGTCGGCTACGAGCAGTACTTC.

The chain links TRBV19 to TRBJ2-1; D is undetermined. Germline CDR1 and CDR2: LNHDA and SQIVND (reference sequence). V lost 3 bases to trimming and J lost 8 bases, with 8 bases between them. This CDR3 spans 12 amino acids. DNA of the CDR3: TGTGCCAGTAGTATCCCTCCCGATGAGCAGTTCTTC. It translates to CASSIPPDEQFF.

V is TRBV19 and J is TRBJ2-7; TRBD1 might be the D (6 bases). V was pared by 4 bases and J by 6 bases, with 19 bases between. This CDR3 region has 15 residues. The germline gives CDR1 LNHDA, CDR2 SQIVND (reference sequence). In nucleotides, the CDR3 is TGTGCCAGTAGTAGGCCGGGACAAGGTTTGGTCGAGCAGTACTTC. It yields the protein CASSRPGQGLVEQYF.

The V and J genes are TRBV27 and TRBJ1-2; D remains unclear. Trimming left V 3 bases short and J 7 bases short, with 12 bases between. This CDR3 has 13 amino acids. CDR1 MNHEY and CDR2 SMNVEV come from the germline V gene (reference sequence). This CDR3 is CASSFKPAGGYTF. CDR3 nucleotides: TGTGCCAGCAGTTTCAAGCCTGCTGGTGGCTACACCTTC.

The chain has TRBV28 and TRBJ2-5; 10 nucleotides line up with TRBD1. The V gene's germline CDR1 is MDHEN and CDR2 SYDVKM. There are 14 residues in the CDR3. The V gene end was trimmed by 6 bases and the J gene end by 3 bases; junction bases not matched to a gene: 4. The CDR3 nucleotides are TGTGCCAGCAGGCCCGGGACAGGGGAAGAGACCCAGTACTTC. This sequence encodes CASRPGTGEETQYF.

CDR3 DNA sequence: TGCGCCAGCAGCGTGGGACATACTAACTATGGCTACACCTTC. It codes for CASSVGHTNYGYTF. The genes are TRBV5-1 and TRBJ1-2, with TRBD1 as a possible D gene (6 bases). This CDR3 has 14 amino acids. V dropped 4 bases and J dropped 0 bases, with 10 bases sitting between them. Germline loops: CDR1 SGHRS, CDR2 YFSETQ.

CDR3 DNA sequence: TGCGCCAGCAGCCAAGTCCCGCCGGGAGGTAGCTCTGGAAACACCATATATTTT. Its translation: CASSQVPPGGSSGNTIYF. The chain employs TRBV4-1 and TRBJ1-3; D is unclear. Germline lookup yields CDR1 MGHRA and CDR2 YSYEKL. This CDR3 has 18 residues. Trimming left V 1 base short and J 0 bases short, with 16 bases between.

V usage is TRBV28 and J usage is TRBJ1-2; 12 nucleotides align to TRBD1. The CDR3 is 17 residues long. The V and J ends lost 3 bases and 2 bases, in that order; junction bases with no gene match: 7. CDR1 is MDHEN and CDR2 is SYDVKM in the germline V gene. CDR3 sequence (DNA): TGTGCCAGCAGTTTCGGGACAGGGGGCGCGAGCAACTATGGCTACACCTTC. Its translation is CASSFGTGGASNYGYTF.

This chain uses TRBV7-9 with TRBJ2-3; no reliable D call. V gave up 2 bases and J gave up 2 bases, with 5 bases separating them. Per germline, CDR1 SEHNR and CDR2 FQNEAQ (reference sequence). The length of the CDR3 is 13 residues. CDR3 sequence (DNA): TGTGCCAGCAGCTTACTTCCCACAGATACGCAGTATTTT. Protein product: CASSLLPTDTQYF.

The genes are TRBV6-5 and TRBJ1-6, with 7 bases aligning to TRBD1. Germline V lookup: CDR1 MNHEY, CDR2 SVGAGI. With V trimmed by 4 bases and J by 7 bases, 7 bases remained unmatched. The length of the CDR3 is 15 residues. The CDR3 protein is CASSSLSGGNSPLHF. The CDR3 DNA is TGTGCCAGCAGTTCCCTGTCAGGGGGGAATTCACCCCTCCACTTT.

The chain has TRBV18 and TRBJ1-5; D is uncertain. The CDR3 is 14 amino acids. Deletions cut 4 bases from V and 4 bases from J, with 11 bases between. The germline V gene has CDR1 KGHSH and CDR2 LQKENI. CDR3 in amino acids: CASSLEQSNQPQHF. The CDR3, as DNA: TGTGCCAGCTCACTCGAACAATCGAATCAGCCCCAGCATTTT.